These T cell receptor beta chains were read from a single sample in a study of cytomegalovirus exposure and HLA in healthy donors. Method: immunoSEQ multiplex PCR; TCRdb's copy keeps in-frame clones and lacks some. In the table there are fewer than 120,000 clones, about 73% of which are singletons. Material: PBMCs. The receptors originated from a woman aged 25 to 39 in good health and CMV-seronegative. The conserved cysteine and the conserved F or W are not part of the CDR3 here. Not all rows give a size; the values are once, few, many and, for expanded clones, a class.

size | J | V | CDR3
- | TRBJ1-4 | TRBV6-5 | ASSHRAGEKLF
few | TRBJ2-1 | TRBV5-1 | ASSLAGEQF
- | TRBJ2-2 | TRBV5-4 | ASSRNRENTGELF
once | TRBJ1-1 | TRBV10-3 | AISAGQKNTEAF
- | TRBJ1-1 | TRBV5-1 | ASSFGGIEAF
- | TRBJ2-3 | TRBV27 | ASSYGTGDTQY
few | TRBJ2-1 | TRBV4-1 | ASSQDRFNEQF
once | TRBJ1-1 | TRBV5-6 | ASSQTGGRVEAF
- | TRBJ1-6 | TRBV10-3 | AISESAPNSPLH
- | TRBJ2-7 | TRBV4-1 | ASSSGTGDFNEQY
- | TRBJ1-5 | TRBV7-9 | ASSFQGQGVRGQPQH
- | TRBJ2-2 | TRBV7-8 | ASSLWGVNTGELF
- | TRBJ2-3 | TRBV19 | ASNRGTSGTTDTQY
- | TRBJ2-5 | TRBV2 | ASSEGTGPPETQY
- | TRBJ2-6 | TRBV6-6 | ASSYVDSGANVLT
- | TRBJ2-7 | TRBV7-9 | ASSLLAGGFYEQY
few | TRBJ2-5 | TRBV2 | ASRSGGQETQY
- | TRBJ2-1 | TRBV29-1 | SVIKTGQGSYNEQF
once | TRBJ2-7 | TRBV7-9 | ASSLGSGSSREQY
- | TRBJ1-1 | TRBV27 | ASTQDRRNTEAF
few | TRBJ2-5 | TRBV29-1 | SVEDLQVQETQY
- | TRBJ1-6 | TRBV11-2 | ASSRQGGNSPLH
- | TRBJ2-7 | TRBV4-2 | ASSQDFFTAGVSYEQY
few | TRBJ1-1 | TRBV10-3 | AISEGTYRMNTEAF
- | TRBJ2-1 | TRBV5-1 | ASSRQGLNSYNEQF
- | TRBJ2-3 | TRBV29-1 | SVINMASSTDTQY
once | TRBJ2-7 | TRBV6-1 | ASCRTRTGDDEQY
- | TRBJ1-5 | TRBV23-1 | ASSQPSSNQPQH
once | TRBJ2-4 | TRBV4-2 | ASSQDTTSSGINIQY
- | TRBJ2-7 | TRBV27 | ASSQYRVYHEQY
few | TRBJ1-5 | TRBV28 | ASNSLQPQH